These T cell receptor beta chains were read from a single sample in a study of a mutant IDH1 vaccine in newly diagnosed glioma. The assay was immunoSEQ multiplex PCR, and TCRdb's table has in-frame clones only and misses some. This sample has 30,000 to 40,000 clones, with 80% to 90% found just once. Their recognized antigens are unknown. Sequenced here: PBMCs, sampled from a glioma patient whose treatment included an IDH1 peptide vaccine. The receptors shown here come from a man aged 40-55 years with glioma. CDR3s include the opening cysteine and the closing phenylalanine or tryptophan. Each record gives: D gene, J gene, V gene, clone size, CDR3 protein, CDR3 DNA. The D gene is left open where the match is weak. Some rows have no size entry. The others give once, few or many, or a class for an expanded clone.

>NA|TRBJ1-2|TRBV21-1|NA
CASSKVGLGGYTF
TGTGCCAGCAGCAAGGTAGGACTAGGAGGCTACACCTTC
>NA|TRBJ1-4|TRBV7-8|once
CASSRQQGAYNEKLFF
TGTGCCAGCAGCCGACAACAGGGAGCCTATAATGAAAAACTGTTTTTT
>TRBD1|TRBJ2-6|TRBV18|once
CASSLRTGDSGANVLTF
TGTGCCAGCTCTCTCCGAACAGGGGACTCTGGGGCCAACGTCCTGACTTTC
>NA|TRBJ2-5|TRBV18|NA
CASSPETETQYF
TGTGCCAGCTCACCAGAAACCGAGACCCAGTACTTC
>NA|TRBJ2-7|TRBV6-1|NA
CASRPPLHEQYF
TGTGCCAGCCGACCGCCGTTACACGAGCAGTACTTC
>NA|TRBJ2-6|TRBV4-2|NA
CASSQEGPPTAGANVLTF
TGTGCCAGCAGCCAAGAGGGGCCCCCTACGGCTGGGGCCAACGTCCTGACTTTC
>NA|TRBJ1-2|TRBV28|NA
CASSPRWAPENYGYTF
TGTGCCAGCAGTCCCCGGTGGGCACCTGAAAACTATGGCTACACCTTC
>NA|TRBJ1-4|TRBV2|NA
CASSEIGVPNEKLFF
TGTGCCAGCAGTGAAATCGGGGTACCTAATGAAAAACTGTTTTTT
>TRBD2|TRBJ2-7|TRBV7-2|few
CASSSDPTSSHEQYF
TGTGCCAGCAGCTCCGATCCGACTAGCAGCCACGAGCAGTACTTC
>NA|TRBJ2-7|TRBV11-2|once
CASSLDLWQAYEQYF
TGTGCCAGCAGCTTAGATCTGTGGCAGGCCTACGAGCAGTACTTC
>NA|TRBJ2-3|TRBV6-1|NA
CASSEIPGPSTDTQYF
TGTGCCAGCAGTGAAATCCCAGGGCCGAGCACAGATACGCAGTATTTT
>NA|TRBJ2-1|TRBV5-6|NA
CASSDTGIEYNEQFF
TGTGCCAGCAGCGACACCGGGATTGAATACAATGAGCAGTTCTTC